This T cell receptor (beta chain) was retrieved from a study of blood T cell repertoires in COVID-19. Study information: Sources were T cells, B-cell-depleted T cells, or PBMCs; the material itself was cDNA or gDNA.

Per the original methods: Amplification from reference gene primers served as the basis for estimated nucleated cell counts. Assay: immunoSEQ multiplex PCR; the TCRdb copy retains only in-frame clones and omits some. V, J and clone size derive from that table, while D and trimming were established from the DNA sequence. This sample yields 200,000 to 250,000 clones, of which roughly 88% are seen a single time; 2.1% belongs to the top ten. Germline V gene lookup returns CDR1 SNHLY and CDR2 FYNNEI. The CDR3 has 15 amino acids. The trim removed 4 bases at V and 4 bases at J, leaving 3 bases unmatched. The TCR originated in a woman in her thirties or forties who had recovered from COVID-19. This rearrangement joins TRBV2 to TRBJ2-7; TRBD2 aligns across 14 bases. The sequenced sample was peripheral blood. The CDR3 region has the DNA TGTGCCAGCAGTGCGAGGACTAGCGGGGGGTACGAGCAGTACTTC. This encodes CASSARTSGGYEQYF.